This T cell receptor (beta chain) was documented in a study of blood T cell repertoires in COVID-19. Germline V gene lookup returns CDR1 LNHDA and CDR2 SQIVND (reference sequence). The CDR3 sequence is 14 residues long. V lost 6 bases, J lost 11 bases, and 13 bases stayed unmatched. The method was immunoSEQ multiplex PCR; TCRdb's version includes in-frame clones alone and lacks a portion of them. The sample shows more than 100,000 clones, about 86% of them seen only once. Sequencing used peripheral blood. The rearrangement uses TRBV19 and TRBJ1-5; TRBD1 matches at 7 bases. The source is a woman between 50 and 59 years old with acute or convalescent COVID-19. CDR3 residues: CASSRQGPSGAQHF. In DNA form, the CDR3 reads TGTGCCAGTAGCCGACAGGGTCCCTCGGGGGCCCAGCATTTT.